These 8 T cell receptor beta chains were all obtained from the same sample, sequenced in a study of cytomegalovirus exposure and HLA in healthy donors. Use of 60 Vbeta and 13 Jbeta primers characterized the PCR. Assay used: immunoSEQ multiplex PCR; TCRdb lists only in-frame clones, some missing. The sample consists of some 130,000 clones, roughly 78% of them appearing once. Sequencing used PBMCs. These receptors originate from a male donor in good health and CMV-seronegative.

This chain links TRBV4-1 with TRBJ2-7, with 7 bases matching TRBD1. In germline, CDR1 is MGHRA, CDR2 YSYEKL. The CDR3 is made up of 14 amino acids. The trim removed 2 bases at V and 9 bases at J, leaving 10 bases unmatched. The CDR3 spells CASSQPTTSGGQYF. In nucleotides, the CDR3 is TGCGCCAGCAGCCAACCGACAACCTCAGGGGGGCAGTACTTC.

The chain recombines TRBV12-5 with TRBJ2-7, with D perhaps matching TRBD2 (6 bases). Germline lookup yields CDR1 LGHNT and CDR2 FRNRAP. The CDR3 runs to 13 residues. V was clipped by 1 base and J by 7 bases, with 11 bases between them. The CDR3: CASGLGRGFEQYF. The CDR3 DNA reads as TGTGCTAGTGGTTTGGGACGGGGGTTTGAGCAGTACTTC.

The chain has TRBV28 and TRBJ1-3; D is possibly TRBD1 (5 bases). Germline assignment: CDR1 MDHEN and CDR2 SYDVKM. V was cut by 7 bases and J by 9 bases, with 19 bases left in between. The CDR3 loop spans 14 amino acids. CDR3: CASTSPGLEVTIYF. CDR3 nucleotides: TGTGCCAGCACCTCTCCGGGACTAGAGGTCACCATATATTTT.

V gene TRBV9 combines with J gene TRBJ1-2; D gene unclear. The germline V and J ends were trimmed by 4 bases and 8 bases, with 12 bases remaining between them. This CDR3 comprises 12 residues. Per germline, CDR1 SGDLS and CDR2 YYNGEE. The CDR3 bases are TGTGCCAGCAGCATCCCTAATCCGGGCTACACCTTC. Translating it yields CASSIPNPGYTF.

J is TRBJ2-7 and V is TRBV9; possibly TRBD2 for D (7 bases). The CDR3 extends over 15 amino acids. Germline loops: CDR1 SGDLS, CDR2 YYNGEE. Trimming took off 2 bases at V and 0 bases at J, with 12 bases between the two ends. CDR3: CASSVGGGFSYEQYF. Here the CDR3 DNA reads TGTGCCAGCAGCGTTGGGGGGGGCTTCTCCTACGAGCAGTACTTC.

V gene TRBV4-1 combines with J gene TRBJ2-7; no definite D call. The V and J ends lost 2 bases and 2 bases respectively, with 7 bases between them. CDR1 is MGHRA, CDR2 YSYEKL, per germline. This CDR3 region has 13 residues. The CDR3 DNA follows: TGCGCCAGCAGCCAATTACATGCCTACGAGCAGTACTTC. Translated, it gives CASSQLHAYEQYF.

The J gene is TRBJ1-1, the V gene TRBV4-1; D not resolved. CDR1 and CDR2 (germline): MGHRA, YSYEKL. V gave up 0 bases and J gave up 2 bases, with 13 bases separating them. The CDR3 sequence is 16 residues long. CDR3 region: CASSQEARLENTEAFF. The CDR3 DNA is TGCGCCAGCAGCCAAGAGGCCAGGCTTGAAAACACTGAAGCTTTCTTT.

This clone occurred once. The CDR3 reads CAWSVGGSAYEQYF. The DNA of the CDR3 is TGTGCCTGGAGTGTAGGAGGATCTGCCTACGAGCAGTACTTC. This chain links TRBV30 with TRBJ2-7, with D tentatively TRBD2 (5 bases). Trimming stripped 0 bases from V and 2 bases from J, with 11 bases between. Per the germline V gene, CDR1 is GTSNPN and CDR2 is SVGIG (reference sequence). The CDR3 totals 14 residues.